This TCR beta chain came from a study of OX40 agonist ivuxolimab in advanced cancers. The overall study: Earlier treatment with anti-PD-1, anti-PD-L1 or anti-CTLA-4 was permitted, and 30% to 40% had received some.

V lost 0 bases, J lost 1 base, and 2 bases stayed unmatched. The germline V gene encodes CDR1 SGHTA and CDR2 FQGTGA. CDR3 size: 16 residues. Clones were sequenced by immunoSEQ multiplex PCR, and TCRdb holds only the in-frame ones, with some missing. The sample has about 55,000 clones, approximately 80% seen once; the top ten hold less than 4.5%. The sample here was CD4+ or CD8+ T cells sorted from blood, taken in a trial of the OX40 agonist ivuxolimab. The J gene is TRBJ2-4, the V gene TRBV7-3, with 8 positions matching TRBD1. This TCR was sampled from an adult with an advanced solid tumor such as melanoma, head and neck, liver or kidney cancer. CDR3 amino acids: CASSLTGDRAKNIQYF. The DNA of the CDR3 is TGTGCCAGCAGCTTAACGGGGGACAGGGCCAAAAACATTCAGTACTTC.